This entry describes one TCR beta chain. It was with 60 Vbeta and 13 Jbeta primers that the PCR ran. Assay: immunoSEQ multiplex PCR; the TCRdb copy retains only in-frame clones and omits some. The table shows tens of thousands of clones, with 75% to 80% occurring only once. These data originate in a study of cytomegalovirus exposure and HLA in healthy donors. Across the study: Unique TCRs numbering approximately 81 million, obtained from HLA-typed donors, made up an early data release.

This CDR3 spans 14 amino acids. The V and J ends lost 3 bases and 2 bases respectively, with 12 bases between them. CDR1 is GTSNPN, CDR2 SVGIG, per germline (reference sequence). V and J are TRBV30 and TRBJ2-3, with D possibly matching TRBD1 (6 bases). The specimen sequenced was PBMCs. This TCR derives from a female donor in good health and CMV-seronegative. DNA of the CDR3: TGTGCCTGGAGAGTGGGGGCGACCACAGATACGCAGTATTTT. Encoded protein: CAWRVGATTDTQYF.